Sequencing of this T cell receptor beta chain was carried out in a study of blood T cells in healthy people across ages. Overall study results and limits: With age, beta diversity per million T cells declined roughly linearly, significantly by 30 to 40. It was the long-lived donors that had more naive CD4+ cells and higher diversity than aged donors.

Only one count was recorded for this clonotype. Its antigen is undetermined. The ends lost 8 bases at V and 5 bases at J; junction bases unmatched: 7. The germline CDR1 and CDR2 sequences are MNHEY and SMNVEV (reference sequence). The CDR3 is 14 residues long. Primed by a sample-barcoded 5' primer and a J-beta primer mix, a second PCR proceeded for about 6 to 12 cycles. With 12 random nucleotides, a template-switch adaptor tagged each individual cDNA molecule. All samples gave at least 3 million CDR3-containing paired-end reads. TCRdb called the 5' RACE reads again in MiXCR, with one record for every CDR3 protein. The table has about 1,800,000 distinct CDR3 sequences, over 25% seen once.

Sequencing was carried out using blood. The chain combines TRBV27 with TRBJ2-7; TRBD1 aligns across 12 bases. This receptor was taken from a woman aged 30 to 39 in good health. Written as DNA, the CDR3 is TGTGCCAGCGGTTACGGGACAGGGGGCGACGAGCAGTACTTC. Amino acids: CASGYGTGGDEQYF.